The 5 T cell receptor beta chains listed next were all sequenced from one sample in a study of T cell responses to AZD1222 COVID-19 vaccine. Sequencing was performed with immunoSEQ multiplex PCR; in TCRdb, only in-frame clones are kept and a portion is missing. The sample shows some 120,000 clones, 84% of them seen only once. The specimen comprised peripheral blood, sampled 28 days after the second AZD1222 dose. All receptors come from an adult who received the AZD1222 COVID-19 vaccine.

CDR3 sequence: CASSYGAGELFF. Here the CDR3 DNA reads TGTGCCAGCAGTTACGGGGCCGGGGAGCTGTTTTTT. The chain recombines TRBV12-3 or TRBV12-4 with TRBJ2-2; TRBD2 is a possible D gene (5 bases). The CDR3 is 12 amino acids. V was shortened by 4 bases and J by 6 bases, with 6 bases between the two germline ends.

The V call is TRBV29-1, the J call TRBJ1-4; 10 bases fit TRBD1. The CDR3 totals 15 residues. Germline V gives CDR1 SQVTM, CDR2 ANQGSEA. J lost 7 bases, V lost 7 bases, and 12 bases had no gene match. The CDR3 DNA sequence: TGCAGCGGTGGACAACCGGGACAGGGGATTGAAAAACTGTTTTTT. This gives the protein CSGGQPGQGIEKLFF.

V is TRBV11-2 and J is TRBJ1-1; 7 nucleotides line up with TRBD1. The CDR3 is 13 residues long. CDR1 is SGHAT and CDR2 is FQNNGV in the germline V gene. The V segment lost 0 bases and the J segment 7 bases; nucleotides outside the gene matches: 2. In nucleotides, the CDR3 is TGTGCCAGCAGCTTAGATAGGGGGCTTGAAGCTTTCTTT. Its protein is CASSLDRGLEAFF.

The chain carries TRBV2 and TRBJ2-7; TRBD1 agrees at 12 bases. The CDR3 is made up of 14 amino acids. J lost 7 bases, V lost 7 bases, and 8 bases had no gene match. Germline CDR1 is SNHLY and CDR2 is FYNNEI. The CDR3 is CASTAGTGGYEQYF. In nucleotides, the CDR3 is TGTGCCAGCACCGCCGGGACAGGGGGCTATGAGCAGTACTTC.

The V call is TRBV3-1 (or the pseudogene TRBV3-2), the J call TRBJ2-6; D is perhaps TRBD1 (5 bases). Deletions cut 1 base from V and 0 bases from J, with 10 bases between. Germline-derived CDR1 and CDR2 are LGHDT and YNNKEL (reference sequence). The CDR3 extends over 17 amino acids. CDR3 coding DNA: TGTGCCAGCAGCCAAGGCGACAGTAGCTCTGGGGCCAACGTCCTGACTTTC. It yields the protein CASSQGDSSSGANVLTF.